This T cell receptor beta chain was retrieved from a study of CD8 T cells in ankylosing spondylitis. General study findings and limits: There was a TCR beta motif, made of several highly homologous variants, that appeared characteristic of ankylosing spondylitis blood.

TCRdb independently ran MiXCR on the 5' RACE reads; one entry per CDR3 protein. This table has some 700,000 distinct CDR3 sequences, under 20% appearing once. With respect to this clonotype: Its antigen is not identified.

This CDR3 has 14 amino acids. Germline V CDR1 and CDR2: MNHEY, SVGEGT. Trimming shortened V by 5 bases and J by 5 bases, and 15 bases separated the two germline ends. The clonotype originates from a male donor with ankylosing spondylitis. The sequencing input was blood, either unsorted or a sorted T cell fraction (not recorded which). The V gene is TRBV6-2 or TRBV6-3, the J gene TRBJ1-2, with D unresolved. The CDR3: CASSRDRIRYGYTF. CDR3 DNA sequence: TGTGCCAGCAGTCGCGATAGAATCAGATATGGCTACACCTTC.